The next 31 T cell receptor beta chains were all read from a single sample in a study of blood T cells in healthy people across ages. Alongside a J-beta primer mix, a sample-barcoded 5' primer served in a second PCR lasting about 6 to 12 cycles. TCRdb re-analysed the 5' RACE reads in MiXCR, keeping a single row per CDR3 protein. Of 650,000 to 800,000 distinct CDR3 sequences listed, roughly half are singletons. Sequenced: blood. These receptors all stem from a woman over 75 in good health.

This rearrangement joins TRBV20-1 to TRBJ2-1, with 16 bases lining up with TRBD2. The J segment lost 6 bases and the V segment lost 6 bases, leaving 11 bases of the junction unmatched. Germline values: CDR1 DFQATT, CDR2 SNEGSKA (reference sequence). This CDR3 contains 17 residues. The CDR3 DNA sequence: TGCAGTGCCCCGGGACTAGCGGGAGGGCTTACCATCAATGAGCAGTTCTTC. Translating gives CSAPGLAGGLTINEQFF.

CDR3 region: CASIITGHTNYGYTF. The CDR3 region has the DNA TGTGCCAGCATAATCACGGGACACACTAACTATGGCTACACCTTC. The gene calls are TRBV6-1 and TRBJ1-2, with D maybe TRBD1 (6 bases). Per the germline V gene, CDR1 is MNHNS and CDR2 is SASEGT. The CDR3 has 15 residues. Deletions cut 7 bases from V and 0 bases from J, with 15 bases between.

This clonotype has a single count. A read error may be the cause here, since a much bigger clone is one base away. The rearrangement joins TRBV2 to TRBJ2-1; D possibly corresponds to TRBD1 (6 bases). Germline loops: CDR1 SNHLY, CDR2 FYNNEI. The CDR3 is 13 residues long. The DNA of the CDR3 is TGTGTCACGGAAGAGGGGGCCTACAATGAGCAGTTCTTC. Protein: CVTEEGAYNEQFF. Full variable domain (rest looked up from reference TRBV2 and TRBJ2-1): EPEVTQTPSHQVTQMGQEVILRCVPISNHLYFYWYRQILGQKVEFLVSFYNNEISEKSEIFDDQFSVERPDGSNFTLKIRSTKLEDSAMYFCVTEEGAYNEQFFGPGTRLTVL.

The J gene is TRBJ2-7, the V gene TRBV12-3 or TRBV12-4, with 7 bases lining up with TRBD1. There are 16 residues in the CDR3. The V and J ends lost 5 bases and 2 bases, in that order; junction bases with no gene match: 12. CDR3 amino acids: CASSPPRQGYTYEQYF. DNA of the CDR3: TGTGCCAGCAGTCCACCCCGACAGGGTTATACCTACGAGCAGTACTTC.

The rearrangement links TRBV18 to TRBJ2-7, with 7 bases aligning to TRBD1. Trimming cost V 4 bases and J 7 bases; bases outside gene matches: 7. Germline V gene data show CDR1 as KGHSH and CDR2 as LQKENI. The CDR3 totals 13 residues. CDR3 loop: CASSQTGYNEQYF. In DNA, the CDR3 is TGTGCCAGCTCACAGACAGGGTACAATGAGCAGTACTTC.

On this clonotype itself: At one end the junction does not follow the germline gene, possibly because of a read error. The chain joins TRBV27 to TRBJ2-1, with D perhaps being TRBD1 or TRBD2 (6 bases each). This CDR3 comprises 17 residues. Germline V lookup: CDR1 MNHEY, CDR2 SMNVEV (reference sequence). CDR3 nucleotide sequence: TGTACCAGCAGTGCTCCGAATAAAGGGGGGCCAACCAATGAGCAGTTCTTC. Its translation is CTSSAPNKGGPTNEQFF.

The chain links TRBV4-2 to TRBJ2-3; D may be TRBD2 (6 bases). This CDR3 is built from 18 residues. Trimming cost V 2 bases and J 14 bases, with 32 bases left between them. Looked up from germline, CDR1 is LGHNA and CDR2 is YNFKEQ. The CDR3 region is CASSQLTRARREHRYAYF. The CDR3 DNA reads TGTGCCAGCAGCCAACTGACTAGAGCTAGGCGCGAGCACAGATACGCGTATTTT.

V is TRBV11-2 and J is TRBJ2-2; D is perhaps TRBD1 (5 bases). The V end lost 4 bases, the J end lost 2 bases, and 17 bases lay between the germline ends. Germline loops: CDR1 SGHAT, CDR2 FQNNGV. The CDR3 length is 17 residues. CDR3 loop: CASSSVQDTINTGELFF. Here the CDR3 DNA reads TGTGCCAGCAGCTCGGTACAGGATACCATAAACACCGGGGAGCTGTTTTTT.

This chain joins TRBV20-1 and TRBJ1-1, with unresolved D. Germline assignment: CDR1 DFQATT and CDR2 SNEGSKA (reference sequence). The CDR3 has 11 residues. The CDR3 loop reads CRGLSGTEAFF. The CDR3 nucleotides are TGCAGGGGCCTTTCGGGGACTGAAGCTTTCTTT.

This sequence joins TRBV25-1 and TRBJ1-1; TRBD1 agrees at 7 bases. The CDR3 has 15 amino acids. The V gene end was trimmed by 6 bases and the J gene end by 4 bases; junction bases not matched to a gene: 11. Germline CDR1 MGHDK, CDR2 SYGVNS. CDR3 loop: CASSLYGGGPTEAFF. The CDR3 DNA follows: TGTGCCAGCAGCCTTTATGGAGGGGGCCCCACTGAAGCTTTCTTT.

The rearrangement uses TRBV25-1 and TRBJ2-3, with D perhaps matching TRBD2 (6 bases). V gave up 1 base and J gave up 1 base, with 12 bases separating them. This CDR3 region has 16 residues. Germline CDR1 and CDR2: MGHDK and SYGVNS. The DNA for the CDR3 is TGTGCCAGCAGTGAATTCCCGGGAGCGGGCACAGATACGCAGTATTTT. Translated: CASSEFPGAGTDTQYF.

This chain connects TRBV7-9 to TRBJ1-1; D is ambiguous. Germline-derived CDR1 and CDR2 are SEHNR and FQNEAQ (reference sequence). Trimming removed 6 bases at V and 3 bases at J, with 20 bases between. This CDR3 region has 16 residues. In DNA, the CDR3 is TGTGCCAGCAGGATCGGGAGCCCACGGGGAGACACTGAAGCTTTCTTT. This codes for CASRIGSPRGDTEAFF.

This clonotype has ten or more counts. CDR3 in amino acids: CASSPWTSKETQYF. CDR3 nucleotide sequence: TGTGCCAGCAGCCCATGGACTAGCAAAGAGACCCAGTACTTC. The genes are TRBV7-2 and TRBJ2-5, with 8 bases that match TRBD2. There are 14 residues in the CDR3. Germline lookup yields CDR1 SGHTA and CDR2 FQGNSA. V was clipped by 5 bases and J by 3 bases; unmatched bases: 5.

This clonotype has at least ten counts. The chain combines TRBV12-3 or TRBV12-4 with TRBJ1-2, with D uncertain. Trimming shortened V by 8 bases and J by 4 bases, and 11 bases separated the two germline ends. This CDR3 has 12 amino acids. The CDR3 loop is CASSPAGYGYTF. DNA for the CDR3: TGTGCCAGCTCTCCGGCAGGCTATGGCTACACCTTC.

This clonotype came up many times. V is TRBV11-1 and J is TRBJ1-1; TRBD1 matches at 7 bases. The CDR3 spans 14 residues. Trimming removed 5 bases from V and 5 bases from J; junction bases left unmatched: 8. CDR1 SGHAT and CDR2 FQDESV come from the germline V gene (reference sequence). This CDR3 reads CASSPTQGRTEAFF. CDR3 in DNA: TGTGCCAGCAGCCCAACACAGGGGAGGACTGAAGCTTTCTTT.

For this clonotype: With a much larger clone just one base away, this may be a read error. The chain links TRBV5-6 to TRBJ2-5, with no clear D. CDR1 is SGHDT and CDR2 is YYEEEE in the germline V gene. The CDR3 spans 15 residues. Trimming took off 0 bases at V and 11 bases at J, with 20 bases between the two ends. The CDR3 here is CASSLGIGRGNEQYF. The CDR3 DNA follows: TGTGCCAGCAGCTTGGGCATCGGCAGAGGCAATGAGCAGTACTTC.

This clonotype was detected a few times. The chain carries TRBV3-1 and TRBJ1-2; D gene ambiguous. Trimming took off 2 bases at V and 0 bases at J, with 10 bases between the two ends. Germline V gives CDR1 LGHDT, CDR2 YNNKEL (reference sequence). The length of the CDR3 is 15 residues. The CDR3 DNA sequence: TGTGCCAGCAGCCAATCCACCGGGGCTAACTATGGCTACACCTTC. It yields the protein CASSQSTGANYGYTF.

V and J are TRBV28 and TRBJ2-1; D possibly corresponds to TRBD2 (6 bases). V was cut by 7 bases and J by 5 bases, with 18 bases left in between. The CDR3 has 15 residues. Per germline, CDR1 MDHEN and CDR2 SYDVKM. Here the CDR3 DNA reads TGTGCCAGCACTCCACGGAGGGTGTGGGACAATGAGCAGTTCTTC. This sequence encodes CASTPRRVWDNEQFF.

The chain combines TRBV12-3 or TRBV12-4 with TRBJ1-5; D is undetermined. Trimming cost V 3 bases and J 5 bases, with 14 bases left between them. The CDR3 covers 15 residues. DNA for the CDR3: TGTGCCAGCAGTTTCAAAAAGGGCCTGGATCAGCCCCAGCATTTT. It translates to CASSFKKGLDQPQHF.

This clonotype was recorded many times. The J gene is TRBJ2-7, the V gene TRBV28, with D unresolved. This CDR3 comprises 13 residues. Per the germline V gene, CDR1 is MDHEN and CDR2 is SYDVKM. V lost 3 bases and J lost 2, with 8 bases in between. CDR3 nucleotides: TGTGCCAGCAGTTTGCCAGCGACCTACGAGCAGTACTTC. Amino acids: CASSLPATYEQYF.

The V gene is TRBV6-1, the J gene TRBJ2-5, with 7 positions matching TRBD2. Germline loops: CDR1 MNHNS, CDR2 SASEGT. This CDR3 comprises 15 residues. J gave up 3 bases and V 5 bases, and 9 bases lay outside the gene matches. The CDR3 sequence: CASSRGGGFEETQYF. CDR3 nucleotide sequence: TGTGCCAGCAGTAGGGGCGGGGGATTCGAAGAGACCCAGTACTTC.

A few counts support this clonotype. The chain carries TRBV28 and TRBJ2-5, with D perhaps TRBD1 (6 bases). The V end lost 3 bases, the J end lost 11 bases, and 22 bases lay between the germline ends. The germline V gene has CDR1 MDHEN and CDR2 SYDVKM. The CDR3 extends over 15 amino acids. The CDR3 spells CASSLAGVSYNEQYF. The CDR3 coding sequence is TGTGCCAGCAGTTTGGCAGGGGTCTCCTACAATGAGCAGTACTTC.

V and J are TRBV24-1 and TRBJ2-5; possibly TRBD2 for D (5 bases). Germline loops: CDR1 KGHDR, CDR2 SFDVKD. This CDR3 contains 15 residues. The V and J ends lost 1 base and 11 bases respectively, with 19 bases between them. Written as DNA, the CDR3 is TGTGCCACCAGTGATTTACCCGGTCCGGGGAATGAGCAGTACTTC. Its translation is CATSDLPGPGNEQYF.

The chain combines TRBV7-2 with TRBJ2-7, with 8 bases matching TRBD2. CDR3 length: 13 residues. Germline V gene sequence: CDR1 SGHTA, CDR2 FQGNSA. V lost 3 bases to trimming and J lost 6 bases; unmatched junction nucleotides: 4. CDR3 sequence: CASSFGLAFEQYF. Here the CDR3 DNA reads TGTGCCAGCAGCTTTGGACTAGCCTTCGAGCAGTACTTC.

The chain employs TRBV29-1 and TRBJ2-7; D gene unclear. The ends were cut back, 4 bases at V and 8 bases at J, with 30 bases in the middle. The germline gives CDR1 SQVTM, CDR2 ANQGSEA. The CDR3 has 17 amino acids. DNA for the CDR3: TGCAGCGTTGTATTATCCGATGCGACATGGGCAGAATCGAAGCAGTACTTC. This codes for CSVVLSDATWAESKQYF.

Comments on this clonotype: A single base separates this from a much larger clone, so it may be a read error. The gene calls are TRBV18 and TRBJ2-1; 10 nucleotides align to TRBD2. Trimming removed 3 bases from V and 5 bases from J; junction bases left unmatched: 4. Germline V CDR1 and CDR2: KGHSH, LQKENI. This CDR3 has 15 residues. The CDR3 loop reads CASSPVLAGHNEQFF. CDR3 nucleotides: TGTGCCAGCTCACCGGTACTAGCGGGGCACAATGAGCAGTTCTTC.

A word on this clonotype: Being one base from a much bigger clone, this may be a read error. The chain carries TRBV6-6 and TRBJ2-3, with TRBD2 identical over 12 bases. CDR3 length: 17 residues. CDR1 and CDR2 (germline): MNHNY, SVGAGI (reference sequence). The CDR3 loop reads CTSSYRSLAGGVDTQYF. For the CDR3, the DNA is TGTACCAGCAGTTACCGCTCACTAGCGGGGGGCGTAGATACGCAGTATTTT.

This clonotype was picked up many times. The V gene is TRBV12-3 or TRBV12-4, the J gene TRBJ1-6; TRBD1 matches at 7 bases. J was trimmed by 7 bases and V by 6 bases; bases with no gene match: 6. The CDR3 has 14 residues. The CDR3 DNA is TGTGCCAGCAGGGCCGGGACAGCCAATTCACCCCTCCACTTT. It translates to CASRAGTANSPLHF.

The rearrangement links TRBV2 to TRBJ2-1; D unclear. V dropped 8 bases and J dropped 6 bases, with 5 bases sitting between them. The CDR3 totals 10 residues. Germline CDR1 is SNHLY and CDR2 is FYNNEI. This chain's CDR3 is CASGTNEQFF. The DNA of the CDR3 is TGTGCCAGCGGTACCAATGAGCAGTTCTTC. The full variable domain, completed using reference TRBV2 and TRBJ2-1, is EPEVTQTPSHQVTQMGQEVILRCVPISNHLYFYWYRQILGQKVEFLVSFYNNEISEKSEIFDDQFSVERPDGSNFTLKIRSTKLEDSAMYFCASGTNEQFFGPGTRLTVL.

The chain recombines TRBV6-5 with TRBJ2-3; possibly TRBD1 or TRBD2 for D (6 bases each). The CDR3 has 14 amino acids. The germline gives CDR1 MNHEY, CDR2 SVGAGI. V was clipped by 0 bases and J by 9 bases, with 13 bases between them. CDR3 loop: CASSYSNKGGTQYF. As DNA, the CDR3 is TGTGCCAGCAGTTACTCCAACAAGGGGGGCACGCAGTATTTT.

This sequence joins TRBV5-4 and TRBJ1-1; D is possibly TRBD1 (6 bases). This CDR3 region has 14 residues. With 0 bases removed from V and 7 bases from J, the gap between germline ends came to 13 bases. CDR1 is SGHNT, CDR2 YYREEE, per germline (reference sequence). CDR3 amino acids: CASSLDDRLGEAFF. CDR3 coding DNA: TGTGCCAGCAGCTTGGACGACAGGTTGGGTGAAGCTTTCTTT.